Listed here is a single T cell receptor (beta chain). Authors' analysis steps: Amplification from reference gene primers served as the basis for estimated nucleated cell counts. Measured with immunoSEQ multiplex PCR; TCRdb has only the in-frame clones, and not every one. The V and J calls and clone size come from that table; D and trimming were worked out from the DNA. Of 150,000 to 250,000 clones in the sample, roughly 79% were seen once. This record belongs to a study of blood T cell repertoires in COVID-19. Study as a whole: Samples taken during acute and convalescent COVID-19 were collected in the United States, Italy and Spain. The cDNA or gDNA used as material had been derived from T cells, B-cell-depleted T cells, or PBMCs.

V shed 3 bases and J shed 1 base, with 18 bases lying between them. This CDR3 comprises 17 residues. CDR1 and CDR2 (germline): LNHDA, SQIVND (reference sequence). The sample consisted of peripheral blood. This clonotype originated in a human donor with acute or convalescent COVID-19. The donor label of this sample is uncertain. This chain uses TRBV19 with TRBJ1-1; a possible D gene is TRBD1 (6 bases). CDR3 sequence reads: CASSIRGQSQGNTEAFF. In DNA, the CDR3 is TGTGCCAGTAGTATCCGCGGACAGTCCCAGGGGAACACTGAAGCTTTCTTT.